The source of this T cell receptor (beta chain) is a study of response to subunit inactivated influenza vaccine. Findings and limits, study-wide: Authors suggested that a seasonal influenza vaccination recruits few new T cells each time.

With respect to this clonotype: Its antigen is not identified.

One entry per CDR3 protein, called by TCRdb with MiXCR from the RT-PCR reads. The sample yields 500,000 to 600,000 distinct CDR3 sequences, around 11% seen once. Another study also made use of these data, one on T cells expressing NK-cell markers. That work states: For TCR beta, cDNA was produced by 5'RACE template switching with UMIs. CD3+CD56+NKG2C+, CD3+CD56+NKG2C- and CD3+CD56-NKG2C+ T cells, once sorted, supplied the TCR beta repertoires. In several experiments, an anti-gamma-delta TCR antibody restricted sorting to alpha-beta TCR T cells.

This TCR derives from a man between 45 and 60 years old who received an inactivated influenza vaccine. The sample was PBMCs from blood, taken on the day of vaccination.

The CDR3 nucleotides are TGTGCCAGCAGCTTACTCGGACAGGGAGGTAATGAGCAGTACTTC. Its protein product is CASSLLGQGGNEQYF. The chain recombines TRBV6-2 or TRBV6-3 with TRBJ2-7, with 8 bases aligning to TRBD1. Germline V gene sequence: CDR1 MNHEY, CDR2 SVGEGT. CDR3 length: 15 amino acids. J was trimmed by 7 bases and V by 6 bases; bases with no gene match: 14.